A single sample is the source of the 6 T cell receptor beta chains below, sequenced in a study of metastatic and nonmetastatic thyroid tumors. Patients were all untreated before their thyroid surgery. TCRdb re-called clones from the PCR reads using MiXCR. The sample consists of fewer than 40,000 clones, roughly 33% of them appearing once. The sample consisted of tumor tissue. The receptors stem from a female donor with papillary thyroid cancer or a benign thyroid nodule (not recorded which). Some clones in this sample may be carry-over from other donors' samples.

The chain recombines TRBV11-1 with TRBJ2-7; 8 bases align to TRBD2. The CDR3 is 14 residues long. CDR1 and CDR2 (germline): SGHAT, FQDESV (reference sequence). Trimming removed 2 bases from V and 0 bases from J; junction bases left unmatched: 0. CDR3 in amino acids: CASSLSGSSYEQYF. The CDR3 DNA is TGTGCCAGCAGCTTAAGCGGGAGCTCCTACGAGCAGTACTTC.

This clone was counted a few times. This chain joins TRBV15 and TRBJ2-7, with D perhaps given as TRBD1 or TRBD2 (5 bases each). The CDR3 runs to 16 residues. V lost 3 bases to trimming and J lost 7 bases, with 22 bases between them. Per the germline V gene, CDR1 is LNHNV and CDR2 is YYDKDF (reference sequence). Here the CDR3 DNA reads TGTGCCACCAGCAGTGGGACGGGCGGTGGTTGGGAGGAGCAGTACTTC. The encoded protein is CATSSGTGGGWEEQYF.

This clone has more than one count but fewer than ten. This chain connects TRBV19 to TRBJ2-7; 11 nucleotides match TRBD1. V shed 8 bases, J shed 5 bases, and the junction held 8 bases outside the gene matches. The CDR3 covers 14 residues. CDR1 LNHDA and CDR2 SQIVND come from the germline V gene (reference sequence). CDR3 sequence reads: CASSRTGGTDEQYF. CDR3 nucleotides: TGTGCCAGTTCGAGGACAGGGGGCACCGACGAGCAGTACTTC.

The V and J genes are TRBV5-1 and TRBJ1-2; 9 bases are a match to TRBD1. Germline trimming cut 0 bases from V and 2 bases from J; bases unmatched to any gene: 8. There are 17 residues in the CDR3. Per germline, CDR1 SGHRS and CDR2 YFSETQ. CDR3 DNA: TGCGCCAGCAGCTTGGTAATCCCGGGACAGGGAAACTATGGCTACACCTTC. This translates into CASSLVIPGQGNYGYTF.

This clone has only a few counts. The V gene is TRBV6-1, the J gene TRBJ2-2; TRBD1 might be the D (6 bases). V was trimmed by 4 bases and J by 6 bases, leaving 9 bases between them. The CDR3 is made up of 13 amino acids. The germline CDR1 and CDR2 sequences are MNHNS and SASEGT. The CDR3 is CASSAGVPGELFF. Written as DNA, the CDR3 is TGTGCCAGCAGTGCAGGGGTCCCCGGGGAGCTGTTTTTT.

The rearrangement joins TRBV6-2 or TRBV6-3 to TRBJ2-7; D is undetermined. This CDR3 contains 15 residues. V was shortened by 0 bases and J by 2 bases, with 11 bases between the two germline ends. Germline V gives CDR1 MNHEY, CDR2 SVGEGT. This CDR3 is CASSYSSGWTYEQYF. The CDR3 DNA reads TGTGCCAGCAGTTACTCGAGTGGTTGGACCTACGAGCAGTACTTC.